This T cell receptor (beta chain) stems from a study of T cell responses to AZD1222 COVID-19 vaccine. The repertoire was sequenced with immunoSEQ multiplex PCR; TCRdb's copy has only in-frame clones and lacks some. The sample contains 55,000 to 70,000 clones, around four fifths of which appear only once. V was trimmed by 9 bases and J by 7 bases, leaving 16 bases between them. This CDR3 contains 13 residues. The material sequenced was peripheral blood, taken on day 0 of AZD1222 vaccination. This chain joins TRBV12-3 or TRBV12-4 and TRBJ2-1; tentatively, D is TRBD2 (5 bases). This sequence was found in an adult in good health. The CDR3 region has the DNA TGTGCCAGTGGACTTCAGACACAGAATGAGCAGTTCTTC. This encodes CASGLQTQNEQFF.